What follows are 18 T cell receptor beta chains derived from one specimen sequenced in a study of OX40 agonist ivuxolimab in advanced cancers. Assay used: immunoSEQ multiplex PCR; TCRdb lists only in-frame clones, some missing. This sample has over 55,000 clones, with 88% found just once. The specimen was CD4+ or CD8+ T cells sorted from blood, collected in a trial of the OX40 agonist ivuxolimab. The receptors derive from an adult with an advanced solid tumor such as melanoma, head and neck, liver or kidney cancer.

CDR3 sequence (DNA): TGCAGCGTTGTCAGGGTTAACTATGGCTACACCTTC. It is translated as CSVVRVNYGYTF. V usage is TRBV29-1 and J usage is TRBJ1-2; weak D call: TRBD1 (5 bases). The germline CDR1 and CDR2 sequences are SQVTM and ANQGSEA. The CDR3 covers 12 residues. V lost 4 bases, J lost 1 base, and 7 bases lay in between.

V is TRBV5-3 and J is TRBJ2-3, with 8 bases identical to TRBD2. TRBV5-3 is sorted into the ORF group, with uncertain function. Germline trimming cut 7 bases from V and 0 bases from J; bases unmatched to any gene: 7. This CDR3 spans 15 amino acids. The CDR3 sequence is CARAGLAGSTDTQYF. CDR3 DNA: TGTGCCAGAGCTGGGCTAGCGGGTAGCACAGATACGCAGTATTTT.

J is TRBJ1-4 and V is TRBV7-9, with TRBD1 as a possible D gene (5 bases). Trimming left V 5 bases short and J 0 bases short, with 16 bases between. The germline gives CDR1 SEHNR, CDR2 FQNEAQ (reference sequence). The CDR3 loop spans 17 amino acids. CDR3: CASSPNPGVTTNEKLFF. The CDR3 coding sequence is TGTGCCAGCAGCCCTAACCCGGGGGTTACAACTAATGAAAAACTGTTTTTT.

The chain has TRBV4-1 and TRBJ2-1; TRBD2 agrees at 8 bases. CDR3 length: 17 amino acids. Per germline, CDR1 MGHRA and CDR2 YSYEKL. The V segment lost 1 base and the J segment 0 bases; nucleotides outside the gene matches: 5. The CDR3 DNA is TGCGCCAGCAGCCAAGTGGCGAGCGGGGGCTCCTACAATGAGCAGTTCTTC. Protein: CASSQVASGGSYNEQFF.

The CDR3 coding sequence is TGTGCCAGCAGGGACCAGGCCCTCTATGGCTACACCTTC. It encodes CASRDQALYGYTF. This rearrangement joins TRBV7-9 to TRBJ1-2; D gene unclear. The ends were cut back, 6 bases at V and 4 bases at J, with 12 bases in the middle. The V gene's germline CDR1 is SEHNR and CDR2 FQNEAQ (reference sequence). This CDR3 comprises 13 residues.

The rearrangement uses TRBV27 and TRBJ2-7; 11 nucleotides agree with TRBD2. With V trimmed by 3 bases and J by 6 bases, 10 bases remained unmatched. The CDR3 covers 16 residues. Germline V gives CDR1 MNHEY, CDR2 SMNVEV (reference sequence). CDR3 sequence (DNA): TGTGCCAGCAGTTTTAGTAAGACTAGCGGGAATCTCGAGCAGTACTTC. This translates into CASSFSKTSGNLEQYF.

The V call is TRBV11-2, the J call TRBJ2-7; 8 bases fit TRBD1. V gave up 1 base and J gave up 2 bases; unmatched junction bases: 7. CDR1 is SGHAT and CDR2 is FQNNGV in the germline V gene. The CDR3 contains 16 residues. The CDR3: CASSLGWTGTAYEQYV. The CDR3 DNA reads TGTGCCAGCAGCTTAGGATGGACAGGGACGGCCTACGAGCAGTACGTC.

A single count supports this clone. This chain joins TRBV15 and TRBJ2-3, with a weak D call TRBD2 (5 bases). The V end lost 0 bases, the J end lost 3 bases, and 10 bases lay between the germline ends. This CDR3 contains 15 residues. Germline CDR1 LNHNV, CDR2 YYDKDF (reference sequence). The CDR3: CATSRDRDWTDTQYF. CDR3 DNA: TGTGCCACCAGCAGAGACCGGGATTGGACAGATACGCAGTATTTT.

The J gene is TRBJ2-1, the V gene TRBV4-1, with D possibly TRBD1 on 5 matching bases. Germline V lookup: CDR1 MGHRA, CDR2 YSYEKL. V was trimmed by 0 bases and J by 8 bases, leaving 11 bases between them. This CDR3 region has 14 residues. The CDR3 region is CASSQDQGRDEQFF. The CDR3, as DNA: TGCGCCAGCAGCCAAGATCAGGGCCGGGATGAGCAGTTCTTC.

DNA for the CDR3: TGTGCCAGCAGTTTATTGGGGGGGTACAACAATCAGCCCCAGCATTTT. Its translation is CASSLLGGYNNQPQHF. The V gene is TRBV27, the J gene TRBJ1-5; maybe TRBD1 (5 bases). V lost 1 base and J lost 3, with 13 bases in between. CDR1 is MNHEY and CDR2 is SMNVEV in the germline V gene (reference sequence). This CDR3 is 16 amino acids long.

The rearrangement uses TRBV7-8 and TRBJ2-7; no clear D gene. In germline, CDR1 is SGHVS, CDR2 FQNEAQ. V was cut by 2 bases and J by 2 bases, with 10 bases left in between. The CDR3 extends over 14 amino acids. As DNA, the CDR3 is TGTGCCAGCAGCTTATTGGGCGTTACCTACGAGCAGTACTTC. Residues: CASSLLGVTYEQYF.

The chain links TRBV6-6 to TRBJ1-2, with D unclear. CDR1 MNHNY and CDR2 SVGAGI come from the germline V gene (reference sequence). Trimming left V 5 bases short and J 2 bases short, with 6 bases between. CDR3 length: 12 amino acids. The CDR3 DNA reads TGTGCCAGCAGTACACCCAACTATGGCTACACCTTC. Its protein product is CASSTPNYGYTF.

This chain connects TRBV7-9 to TRBJ2-7, with a weak D call TRBD2 (5 bases). The CDR3 is 12 amino acids. The ends were cut back, 5 bases at V and 9 bases at J, with 14 bases in the middle. Germline lookup yields CDR1 SEHNR and CDR2 FQNEAQ (reference sequence). CDR3 region: CASSAGGGWQYV. The DNA of the CDR3 is TGTGCCAGCAGCGCCGGAGGCGGATGGCAGTACGTC.

The gene calls are TRBV27 and TRBJ1-5, with a possible D match to TRBD1 (5 bases). Trimming removed 4 bases from V and 3 bases from J, with 10 bases in between. The CDR3 is 14 amino acids. Looked up from germline, CDR1 is MNHEY and CDR2 is SMNVEV (reference sequence). The CDR3 here is CASSSGTVNQPQHF. CDR3 DNA: TGTGCCAGCAGTTCAGGGACCGTCAATCAGCCCCAGCATTTT.

The chain uses TRBV2 and TRBJ1-5, with D tentatively TRBD1 (6 bases). The CDR3 is 17 amino acids. Germline CDR1 is SNHLY and CDR2 is FYNNEI. V dropped 4 bases and J dropped 0 bases, with 16 bases sitting between them. Written as DNA, the CDR3 is TGTGCCAGCAGTGGGGGATGGGGGGCTTATAGCAATCAGCCCCAGCATTTT. Its translation: CASSGGWGAYSNQPQHF.

This rearrangement joins TRBV27 to TRBJ2-3; D not certain. This CDR3 contains 10 residues. V lost 8 bases, J lost 8 bases, and 8 bases lay in between. Looked up from germline, CDR1 is MNHEY and CDR2 is SMNVEV (reference sequence). The CDR3 region is CASGASTQYF. The CDR3 DNA is TGTGCCAGCGGCGCGAGTACGCAGTATTTT.

This chain uses TRBV5-6 with TRBJ2-7; D is undetermined. The germline CDR1 and CDR2 sequences are SGHDT and YYEEEE. The V end lost 3 bases, the J end lost 3 bases, and 4 bases lay between the germline ends. This CDR3 has 11 residues. This CDR3 is CASSSNYEQYF. As DNA, the CDR3 is TGTGCCAGCAGCTCCAACTACGAGCAGTACTTC.

CDR3 DNA: TGCGCCAGCAGTCGGGACATCCTTAATTCACCCCTCCACTTT. Translating it yields CASSRDILNSPLHF. The chain uses TRBV10-1 and TRBJ1-6, with D perhaps TRBD1 (6 bases). CDR1 is WNHNN, CDR2 SYGVQD, per germline (reference sequence). The ends were cut back, 5 bases at V and 6 bases at J, with 11 bases in the middle. CDR3 size: 14 residues.